Listed below are T cell receptor beta chains from one sample, sequenced in a study of cytomegalovirus exposure and HLA in healthy donors. Measured with immunoSEQ multiplex PCR; TCRdb has only the in-frame clones, and not every one. This table has about 150,000 clones, roughly 80% appearing once. Sequenced material: PBMCs. The receptors originated from a woman aged 35 to 49 in good health and CMV-seronegative. The CDR3 runs from the conserved cysteine through the conserved F or W. The order of the fields is J gene, V gene, clone size, CDR3 protein. Only part of the rows carry a size: once, few, many, or a class if the clone is expanded.

j_call: TRBJ2-5; v_call: TRBV5-1; clone_size: -; cdr3_aa: CASSSWTASPLPQYF
j_call: TRBJ1-1; v_call: TRBV7-9; clone_size: -; cdr3_aa: CASSIPSLGLTEAFF
j_call: TRBJ2-7; v_call: TRBV7-9; clone_size: few; cdr3_aa: CASSPKGLAGVSYEQYF
j_call: TRBJ2-7; v_call: TRBV5-1; clone_size: -; cdr3_aa: CASSSTSGGPSEQYF
j_call: TRBJ2-3; v_call: TRBV10-3; clone_size: -; cdr3_aa: CAIQPSGREVPDTQYF
j_call: TRBJ2-3; v_call: TRBV30; clone_size: -; cdr3_aa: CAWRLAGHTDTQYF
j_call: TRBJ1-1; v_call: TRBV6-1; clone_size: -; cdr3_aa: CASSALGTGDTEAFF
j_call: TRBJ1-6; v_call: TRBV4-1; clone_size: -; cdr3_aa: CASSLKSDSFNSPLHF
j_call: TRBJ1-4; v_call: TRBV4-1; clone_size: few; cdr3_aa: CASSQGGTGSNEKLFF
j_call: TRBJ2-3; v_call: TRBV10-1; clone_size: -; cdr3_aa: CASSLSGRTDTQYF
j_call: -; v_call: TRBV6-1; clone_size: -; cdr3_aa: CATSRGDYEQYF
j_call: TRBJ1-1; v_call: TRBV13; clone_size: -; cdr3_aa: CASSLGGVAEAFF
j_call: TRBJ1-1; v_call: TRBV10-1; clone_size: -; cdr3_aa: CASSGVQGGTEAFF
j_call: TRBJ1-5; v_call: TRBV10-3; clone_size: -; cdr3_aa: CAISSEGGYQPQHF
j_call: TRBJ2-7; v_call: TRBV5-1; clone_size: -; cdr3_aa: CASSLDPAGRPYEQYF
j_call: TRBJ2-2; v_call: TRBV19; clone_size: -; cdr3_aa: CASSIAGLAGPTGELFF
j_call: TRBJ1-1; v_call: TRBV5-6; clone_size: -; cdr3_aa: CASSVDMNTEAFF
j_call: TRBJ1-3; v_call: TRBV5-1; clone_size: few; cdr3_aa: CASSIQTGRMDTIYF
j_call: TRBJ1-2; v_call: TRBV19; clone_size: -; cdr3_aa: CASQPRVNYGYTF
j_call: TRBJ2-3; v_call: TRBV5-4; clone_size: -; cdr3_aa: CASSFLGRGASGGARDTQYF